This T cell receptor beta chain is from a study of blood T cell repertoires in COVID-19. In the study overall: Donors in Cohort 3 counted as recovered after two negative PCRs, clearance, or symptom resolution. The cDNA or gDNA used as material had been derived from T cells, B-cell-depleted T cells, or PBMCs.

Between the trimmed V and J ends, which lost 2 bases and 6 bases, there was a span of 5 bases. Germline V lookup: CDR1 KGHSH, CDR2 LQKENI. CDR3 length: 13 amino acids. Some clones are missing from TCRdb's copy, which holds only in-frame ones; the method was immunoSEQ multiplex PCR. This sample has around 200,000 clones, with roughly 90% found just once. This chain uses TRBV18 with TRBJ1-6; D is possibly TRBD1 (5 bases). This TCR was sampled from a woman aged 45-65 years in a cohort exposed to, infected with or recovered from COVID-19 (not recorded which). Specimen: PBMCs or T cells enriched from blood (not recorded which). The CDR3 reads CASSPDSNSPLHF. The CDR3 DNA sequence: TGTGCCAGCTCACCAGACAGTAATTCACCCCTCCACTTT.